The 25 T cell receptor beta chains given below trace back to one sample, sequenced in a study of blood T cell repertoires in COVID-19. The assay was immunoSEQ multiplex PCR, and TCRdb's table has in-frame clones only and misses some. The data hold just over 150,000 clones, with around 85% observed a single time. Sequenced: peripheral blood. These receptors were collected from a woman in her seventies with acute or convalescent COVID-19.

The gene calls are TRBV29-1 and TRBJ1-4; no firm D call. Germline CDR1 reads SQVTM; CDR2 reads ANQGSEA. The CDR3 runs 12 residues. Trimming pared 2 bases from V and 6 bases from J, leaving 7 bases between. DNA for the CDR3: TGCAGCGTTGAAAGAACAGATGAAAAACTGTTTTTT. It encodes CSVERTDEKLFF.

The count of this clone is one. This rearrangement joins TRBV6-5 to TRBJ2-5; possibly TRBD1 for D (7 bases). The V gene lost 7 bases and the J gene lost 9 bases, with 12 bases spanning the gap. Per the germline V gene, CDR1 is MNHEY and CDR2 is SVGAGI. CDR3 length equals 11 residues. The CDR3 is CASTQGTAQYF. CDR3 in DNA: TGTGCCAGCACACAGGGGACTGCCCAGTACTTC.

The rearrangement uses TRBV21-1 and TRBJ1-2; the D segment call TRBD1 is taken from the table without a DNA check. TRBV21-1 is a pseudogene. The CDR3 is 15 amino acids. Here the CDR3 DNA reads TGTGCCAGCAGCAAATGCGACAGGGGACGGTATGGCTACACCTTC. Translating it yields CASSKCDRGRYGYTF.

CDR3 bases: TGCGCCAGCAGAGTGATGGCTCCTAGCACAGATACGCAGTATTTT. Its protein is CASRVMAPSTDTQYF. This chain joins TRBV5-1 and TRBJ2-3; D remains unclear. The V and J ends lost 5 bases and 0 bases respectively, with 13 bases between them. Germline loops: CDR1 SGHRS, CDR2 YFSETQ. The CDR3 contains 15 residues.

V gene TRBV28 combines with J gene TRBJ2-2, with D perhaps matching TRBD1 (5 bases). The CDR3 spans 17 residues. V was cut by 1 base and J by 0 bases, with 12 bases left in between. Germline V CDR1 and CDR2: MDHEN, SYDVKM. The CDR3 sequence: CASSLYQGASNTGELFF. Here the CDR3 DNA reads TGTGCCAGCAGTTTATATCAAGGGGCTTCGAACACCGGGGAGCTGTTTTTT.

The rearrangement joins TRBV29-1 to TRBJ1-1; TRBD1 matches 7 bases. There are 13 residues in the CDR3. Germline V gene data show CDR1 as SQVTM and CDR2 as ANQGSEA. V shed 6 bases and J 3 bases; nucleotides not matched to a gene: 7. The CDR3: CSVSRGMDTEAFF. DNA for the CDR3: TGCAGCGTCTCCAGGGGGATGGACACTGAAGCTTTCTTT.

The chain employs TRBV3-1 (or the pseudogene TRBV3-2) and TRBJ1-2, with D unclear. The germline CDR1 and CDR2 sequences are LGHDT and YNNKEL (reference sequence). V was pared by 0 bases and J by 8 bases, with 22 bases between. The CDR3 spans 17 residues. The CDR3 region has the DNA TGTGCCAGCAGCCAAGAAAGGATCGGGAGATACTATGCGGGCTACACCTTC. Protein product: CASSQERIGRYYAGYTF.

The V gene is TRBV19, the J gene TRBJ2-3; 8 bases line up with TRBD1. CDR1 and CDR2 from the germline V gene are LNHDA and SQIVND (reference sequence). The J segment lost 2 bases and the V segment lost 9 bases, leaving 7 bases of the junction unmatched. The CDR3 consists of 14 residues. The CDR3 loop is CASRDRSSTDTQYF. The CDR3 DNA reads TGTGCCAGCCGGGACAGGTCTTCCACAGATACGCAGTATTTT.

V and J are TRBV9 and TRBJ1-1; D is unclear. Per germline, CDR1 SGDLS and CDR2 YYNGEE. V lost 6 bases and J 1 base, leaving 10 bases between the germline ends. The CDR3 covers 13 residues. CDR3 DNA: TGTGCCAGCACGCGGCTTAGGAACACTGAAGCTTTCTTT. It encodes CASTRLRNTEAFF.

V is TRBV9 and J is TRBJ1-4; D gene unclear. Germline CDR1 reads SGDLS; CDR2 reads YYNGEE. Trimming removed 0 bases from V and 10 bases from J, with 7 bases in between. This CDR3 is 12 amino acids long. CDR3 sequence (DNA): TGTGCCAGCAGCGTAGGTATCGGAAAACTGTTTTTT. Its protein is CASSVGIGKLFF. Full variable domain (missing parts from reference TRBV9 and TRBJ1-4): DSGVTQTPKHLITATGQRVTLRCSPRSGDLSVYWYQQSLDQGLQFLIQYYNGEERAKGNILERFSAQQFPDLHSELNLSSLELGDSALYFCASSVGIGKLFFGSGTQLSVL.

This chain uses TRBV3-1 (or the pseudogene TRBV3-2) with TRBJ1-1; no clear D gene. CDR3 length equals 12 residues. Trimming cost V 0 bases and J 11 bases, with 10 bases left between them. Germline lookup yields CDR1 LGHDT and CDR2 YNNKEL (reference sequence). The CDR3 region has the DNA TGTGCCAGCAGCCAAGATGTAAGCGCGGCTTTCTTT. This translates into CASSQDVSAAFF.

The rearrangement joins TRBV14 to TRBJ2-7, with 8 bases that match TRBD2. V lost 2 bases, J lost 12 bases, and 30 bases stayed unmatched. Germline CDR1 SGHDN, CDR2 FVKESK. The CDR3 is made up of 20 amino acids. The DNA of the CDR3 is TGTGCCAGCAGCCAAACCTCTCTCCGGGGGGGCGCCTTCCTCAGTGCAGAGTCGTACGTC. This gives the protein CASSQTSLRGGAFLSAESYV.

The DNA of the CDR3 is TGTGCCAGCAGTCCGCCGGGCGGGCGCTCCTACAATGAGCAGTTCTTC. This gives the protein CASSPPGGRSYNEQFF. V is TRBV27 and J is TRBJ2-1, with D possibly matching TRBD2 (5 bases). V was trimmed by 5 bases and J by 0 bases, leaving 14 bases between them. The length of the CDR3 is 16 residues. Germline assignment: CDR1 MNHEY and CDR2 SMNVEV (reference sequence).

The CDR3 here is CASSLLGTANYGYTF. The CDR3 DNA reads TGCGCCAGCAGTTTACTAGGGACTGCCAACTATGGCTACACCTTC. The V and J genes are TRBV10-2 and TRBJ1-2, with D maybe TRBD1 (5 bases). Trimming removed 5 bases at V and 2 bases at J, with 15 bases between. Germline CDR1 is WSHSY and CDR2 is SAAADI. The CDR3 consists of 15 residues.

This clone showed up just a few times. This chain joins TRBV2 and TRBJ2-7; 9 nucleotides line up with TRBD2. The CDR3 length is 14 residues. Germline V gene data show CDR1 as SNHLY and CDR2 as FYNNEI. V lost 7 bases to trimming and J lost 6 bases; unmatched junction nucleotides: 10. The CDR3, as DNA: TGTGCCAGCACCCCCTGGAGCGGGGGGTCCGAGCAGTACTTC. Amino acid sequence: CASTPWSGGSEQYF. The whole variable domain, filled in from reference TRBV2 and TRBJ2-7, reads EPEVTQTPSHQVTQMGQEVILRCVPISNHLYFYWYRQILGQKVEFLVSFYNNEISEKSEIFDDQFSVERPDGSNFTLKIRSTKLEDSAMYFCASTPWSGGSEQYFGPGTRLTVT.

This chain joins TRBV3-1 (or the pseudogene TRBV3-2) and TRBJ1-3; D is possibly TRBD1 (5 bases). Germline loops: CDR1 LGHDT, CDR2 YNNKEL (reference sequence). V was trimmed by 5 bases and J by 4 bases, leaving 15 bases between them. The CDR3 runs 15 residues. DNA of the CDR3: TGTGCCAGCAGCACCCCAGGGTATTCAGGAAACACCATATATTTT. It encodes CASSTPGYSGNTIYF.

This clone was picked up one time. The rearrangement joins TRBV6-6 to TRBJ2-3, with a weak D call TRBD1 (6 bases). This CDR3 comprises 12 residues. Per germline, CDR1 MNHNY and CDR2 SVGAGI (reference sequence). Between the trimmed V and J ends, which lost 6 bases and 14 bases, there was a span of 18 bases. This CDR3 is CASRTGQFLAYF. CDR3 DNA: TGTGCCAGCAGAACCGGACAGTTCCTCGCGTATTTT.

The chain has TRBV10-2 and TRBJ1-1; TRBD1 matches 12 bases. V dropped 4 bases and J dropped 7; count of bases not matched to a gene: 4. This CDR3 contains 14 residues. Germline-derived CDR1 and CDR2 are WSHSY and SAAADI. The CDR3 here is CASSGGTGGFEAFF. For the CDR3, the DNA is TGCGCCAGCAGTGGGGGGACAGGGGGCTTTGAAGCTTTCTTT.

The chain combines TRBV10-2 with TRBJ2-7; D is undetermined. The CDR3 is 11 amino acids. Germline assignment: CDR1 WSHSY and CDR2 SAAADI. The V gene lost 8 bases and the J gene lost 4 bases, with 9 bases spanning the gap. CDR3 nucleotides: TGCGCCAGCTCAACCGCGTACGAGCAGTACTTC. Protein: CASSTAYEQYF.

This sequence joins TRBV28 and TRBJ2-2, with 10 bases that match TRBD1. This CDR3 spans 16 amino acids. The ends lost 4 bases at V and 3 bases at J; junction bases unmatched: 5. Germline values: CDR1 MDHEN, CDR2 SYDVKM. CDR3 loop: CASSSAGTGDTGELFF. The CDR3 bases are TGTGCCAGCAGTTCTGCCGGGACAGGGGACACCGGGGAGCTGTTTTTT.

The rearrangement links TRBV28 to TRBJ1-5; 9 positions match TRBD1. The CDR3 runs to 15 residues. V shed 5 bases and J 4 bases; nucleotides not matched to a gene: 6. Germline V gene data show CDR1 as MDHEN and CDR2 as SYDVKM. This chain's CDR3 is CASSPTGGGNQPQHF. In nucleotides, the CDR3 is TGTGCCAGCAGTCCGACAGGGGGAGGGAATCAGCCCCAGCATTTT. The complete variable domain, with remaining parts taken from reference TRBV28 and TRBJ1-5, reads DVKVTQSSRYLVKRTGEKVFLECVQDMDHENMFWYRQDPGLGLRLIYFSYDVKMKEKGDIPEGYSVSREKKERFSLILESASTNQTSMYLCASSPTGGGNQPQHFGDGTRLSIL.

This clone was observed a single time. The chain joins TRBV5-5 to TRBJ1-6; D possibly corresponds to TRBD1 (5 bases). Germline CDR1 reads SGHKS; CDR2 reads YYEKEE (reference sequence). This CDR3 spans 15 amino acids. The V end lost 4 bases, the J end lost 4 bases, and 12 bases lay between the germline ends. CDR3 in amino acids: CASSRWDSYNSPLHF. In DNA, the CDR3 is TGTGCCAGCAGCCGGTGGGACTCATATAATTCACCCCTCCACTTT.

The chain carries TRBV4-1 and TRBJ1-4; no clear D. The CDR3 has 16 amino acids. Per germline, CDR1 MGHRA and CDR2 YSYEKL. Trimming shortened V by 4 bases and J by 0 bases, and 12 bases separated the two germline ends. In DNA, the CDR3 is TGCGCCAGCAGCCTAATCACAACCGCAACTAATGAAAAACTGTTTTTT. Its protein is CASSLITTATNEKLFF.

Concerning this clone: The sample holds other DNA sequences that translate to the same CDR3. The V call is TRBV6-5, the J call TRBJ1-2; no firm D call. Germline V lookup: CDR1 MNHEY, CDR2 SVGAGI. CDR3 length: 13 residues. Trimming cost V 3 bases and J 2 bases, with 7 bases left between them. The CDR3 reads CASSYGGNYGYTF. CDR3 coding DNA: TGTGCCAGCAGTTATGGAGGGAACTATGGCTACACCTTC.

This clone was seen once. V usage is TRBV27 and J usage is TRBJ1-5; D perhaps matches TRBD1 (5 bases). Germline-derived CDR1 and CDR2 are MNHEY and SMNVEV (reference sequence). CDR3 length equals 18 residues. Between the trimmed V and J ends, which lost 10 bases and 0 bases, there was a span of 25 bases. The CDR3 loop is CAKSAQENYSFSNQPQHF. The CDR3 bases are TGTGCCAAATCAGCACAGGAAAATTATAGTTTTAGCAATCAGCCCCAGCATTTT.